This record concerns one T cell receptor (beta chain) sequence. These data come from a study of blood T cell repertoires in COVID-19. About the study: PBMCs, B-cell-depleted T cells, or T cells were the source of the cDNA or gDNA that made up the material.

Method: immunoSEQ multiplex PCR; TCRdb's copy keeps in-frame clones and lacks some. Among hundreds of thousands of clones listed, over 70% were seen once. This TCR derives from a woman aged 45-60 years with COVID-19, enrolled during active disease. The sequenced sample consisted of peripheral blood.

CDR3: CASRLGATGETQYF. The DNA for the CDR3 is TGTGCCAGCAGGTTGGGAGCCACGGGGGAGACCCAGTACTTC. This chain connects TRBV6-5 to TRBJ2-5; tentatively, D is TRBD2 (5 bases). Trimming removed 6 bases from V and 5 bases from J, with 16 bases in between. Per the germline V gene, CDR1 is MNHEY and CDR2 is SVGAGI. This CDR3 is 14 amino acids long.